This T cell receptor (beta chain) was observed in a study of cytotoxic CD8 clonotypes in ibrutinib-treated CLL. About the study: IGHV unmutated 17; relapsed/refractory 11; treatment-naive over 14.

This CDR3 comprises 14 residues. Per the germline V gene, CDR1 is GTSNPN and CDR2 is SVGIG (reference sequence). The V end was cut by 3 bases, the J end by 4 bases, with 12 bases between. Sequencing was designed to attain a depth spanning 1 in 200,000 to 1 in 1 million T cells. Sequenced by immunoSEQ multiplex PCR; TCRdb stores in-frame clones only, minus some. The profile covers 120,000 to 150,000 clones, with under 95% appearing a single time and under 14% taken by the ten largest. The specimen was PBMCs, collected after 12 months of ibrutinib treatment. This sequence joins TRBV30 and TRBJ1-4; no reliable D call. The receptor comes from a human donor with chronic lymphocytic leukemia. The CDR3 sequence is CAWRKSGNNEKLFF. CDR3 DNA: TGTGCCTGGAGGAAATCGGGGAATAATGAAAAACTGTTTTTT.